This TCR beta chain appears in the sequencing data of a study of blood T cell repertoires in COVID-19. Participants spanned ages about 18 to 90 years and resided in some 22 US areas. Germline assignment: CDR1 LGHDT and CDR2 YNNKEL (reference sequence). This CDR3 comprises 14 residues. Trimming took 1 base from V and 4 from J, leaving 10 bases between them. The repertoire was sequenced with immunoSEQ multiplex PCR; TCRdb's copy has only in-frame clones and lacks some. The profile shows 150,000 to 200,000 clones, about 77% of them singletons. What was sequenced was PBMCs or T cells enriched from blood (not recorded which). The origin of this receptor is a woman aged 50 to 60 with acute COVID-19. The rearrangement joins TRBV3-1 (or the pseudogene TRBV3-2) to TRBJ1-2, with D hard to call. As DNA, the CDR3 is TGTGCCAGCAGCCAAGCAACGGGATTCTATGGCTACACCTTC. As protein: CASSQATGFYGYTF.